These 4 T cell receptor beta chains share one sample of origin, sequenced in a study of graft-versus-host responses after intestinal transplantation. To release intraepithelial and lamina propria lymphocytes, the graft tissue was processed. Sequencing used immunoSEQ multiplex PCR; TCRdb keeps in-frame clones, though not all of them. Of around 8,000 clones in the sample, nearly 85% were seen once. The material was ileum tissue, obtained roughly 130 days after transplant. The receptors originated from a human patient who received an intestinal transplant, so some T cells may come from the graft donor.

This clone was seen just once. The chain combines TRBV6-1 with TRBJ1-1; 9 bases are shared with TRBD1. Germline V lookup: CDR1 MNHNS, CDR2 SASEGT. This CDR3 comprises 14 residues. The junction had 7 bases not matched to a gene; V was cut back by 4 bases and J by 7 bases. CDR3 protein: CASSVQGAGVEAFF. CDR3 sequence (DNA): TGTGCCAGCAGTGTACAGGGGGCGGGTGTTGAAGCTTTCTTT.

The gene calls are TRBV10-2 and TRBJ1-1; maybe TRBD1 (6 bases). Germline values: CDR1 WSHSY, CDR2 SAAADI. V lost 4 bases to trimming and J lost 4 bases, with 19 bases between them. This CDR3 is built from 16 residues. The CDR3 protein is CASSGGGWGQGTEAFF. The CDR3 DNA is TGCGCCAGCAGTGGGGGGGGTTGGGGGCAGGGCACTGAAGCTTTCTTT.

The gene calls are TRBV19 and TRBJ1-2; 9 positions agree with TRBD1. The germline V gene encodes CDR1 LNHDA and CDR2 SQIVND (reference sequence). The CDR3 contains 17 residues. V shed 6 bases, J shed 1 base, and the junction held 12 bases outside the gene matches. Written as DNA, the CDR3 is TGTGCCAGTAGCCCCCCAGGGACAGGGCGATTTAACTATGGCTACACCTTC. It yields the protein CASSPPGTGRFNYGYTF.

The J gene is TRBJ1-2, the V gene TRBV7-2; no definite D call. The germline V gene encodes CDR1 SGHTA and CDR2 FQGNSA. Trimming stripped 1 base from V and 4 bases from J, with 13 bases between. The CDR3 sequence is 15 residues long. DNA of the CDR3: TGTGCCAGCAGCTTAGGATCCGGACGGCTCTATGGCTACACCTTC. Protein: CASSLGSGRLYGYTF.